Below are 17 T cell receptor beta chains sequenced from a single sample in a study of T cells in Graves' hyperthyroidism and ophthalmopathy. Amplification of TCR beta CDR3 regions was performed using RNA transcripts as template. The HTBI primer set served for first-round RT-PCR of the TCR CDR3. TCRdb re-called the multiplex PCR reads with MiXCR, one entry per CDR3 protein. Of approximately 210,000 distinct CDR3 sequences in the sample, 15% to 20% were seen once. The sequenced sample consisted of blood. The receptor set was obtained from a man in his fifties or sixties with Graves' hyperthyroidism.

This clonotype was detected a few times. The chain couples TRBV29-1 to TRBJ1-1; TRBD1 is a possible D gene (6 bases). The CDR3 extends over 13 amino acids. V lost 3 bases to trimming and J lost 1 base, with 9 bases between them. Germline CDR1 and CDR2: SQVTM and ANQGSEA. CDR3: CSVERTANTEAFF. CDR3 DNA sequence: TGCAGCGTTGAGAGGACAGCGAACACTGAAGCTTTCTTT.

The chain recombines TRBV11-3 with TRBJ2-1; 9 bases align to TRBD2. The CDR3 is 14 residues long. From germline, CDR1 is SGHNT and CDR2 YENEEA. After removal of 5 bases from V and 7 bases from J, the junction contained 6 bases not matched to a gene. The CDR3: CASSPVTSGNEQFF. In DNA form, the CDR3 reads TGTGCCAGCAGCCCGGTCACTAGCGGGAATGAGCAGTTCTTC.

This clonotype came up many times. V and J are TRBV2 and TRBJ2-1; 7 nucleotides agree with TRBD2. J was trimmed by 7 bases and V by 9 bases; bases with no gene match: 12. The CDR3 consists of 14 residues. CDR1 and CDR2 (germline): SNHLY, FYNNEI. The CDR3, as DNA: TGTGCCAGTAGGGTTTGGGGAGGGAAGAATGAGCAGTTCTTC. It specifies CASRVWGGKNEQFF.

This clonotype has just a few counts. V gene TRBV9 combines with J gene TRBJ2-1; the D gene is possibly TRBD1 (6 bases). V dropped 2 bases and J dropped 6 bases, with 15 bases sitting between them. Per germline, CDR1 SGDLS and CDR2 YYNGEE. There are 15 residues in the CDR3. The CDR3 protein is CASSVRAGVVNEQFF. DNA for the CDR3: TGTGCCAGCAGCGTTAGGGCAGGGGTGGTCAATGAGCAGTTCTTC.

This clonotype showed up many times. The chain employs TRBV7-9 and TRBJ2-7, with D perhaps TRBD1 (6 bases). Germline CDR1 and CDR2: SEHNR and FQNEAQ (reference sequence). The CDR3 extends over 13 amino acids. The V end lost 4 bases, the J end lost 6 bases, and 13 bases lay between the germline ends. The CDR3 is CASSSEWGREQYF. CDR3 coding DNA: TGTGCCAGCAGCTCCGAATGGGGGCGCGAGCAGTACTTC.

On this clonotype: A read error may explain this, as a much larger clone is one base away. The chain carries TRBV11-3 and TRBJ2-1, with TRBD2 matching over 8 bases. From germline, CDR1 is SGHNT and CDR2 YENEEA. The CDR3 is 15 amino acids. The CDR3 DNA sequence: TGTGCCGGCAGCTTATCCGGGAGGGCGAGCAATGAGCAGTTCTTC. It yields the protein CAGSLSGRASNEQFF.

This clonotype was detected ten times or more. V is TRBV30 and J is TRBJ1-5; tentatively, D is TRBD1 (6 bases). Germline CDR1 is GTSNPN and CDR2 is SVGIG (reference sequence). V lost 4 bases, J lost 4 bases, and 8 bases lay in between. The CDR3 spans 12 residues. CDR3 loop: CAWNRANQPQHF. The CDR3 bases are TGTGCCTGGAACAGGGCAAATCAGCCCCAGCATTTT.

The chain couples TRBV29-1 to TRBJ1-2, with D uncertain. CDR3 length equals 13 residues. V shed 3 bases and J shed 3 bases, with 11 bases lying between them. Germline assignment: CDR1 SQVTM and CDR2 ANQGSEA. CDR3 in DNA: TGCAGCGTTGATAGCGTAGGAGACTATGGCTACACCTTC. Residues: CSVDSVGDYGYTF.

This clonotype has ten or more counts. The CDR3 sequence is CASSLQARVYEQYF. The CDR3 DNA reads TGTGCCAGCAGTTTACAGGCGAGGGTGTACGAGCAGTACTTC. This chain joins TRBV28 and TRBJ2-7, with a possible D match to TRBD2 (5 bases). Trimming cost V 2 bases and J 4 bases, with 12 bases left between them. In germline, CDR1 is MDHEN, CDR2 SYDVKM. The CDR3 covers 14 residues.

There are many counts of this clonotype. This chain joins TRBV27 and TRBJ2-7; a weak D match, TRBD1 (6 bases). V lost 5 bases and J lost 5, with 16 bases in between. The CDR3 is 14 residues long. Germline V gives CDR1 MNHEY, CDR2 SMNVEV (reference sequence). The CDR3 region is CASSPPNNRDEQYF. CDR3 nucleotide sequence: TGTGCCAGCAGTCCGCCTAATAACAGGGACGAGCAGTACTTC.

This clonotype came up a few times. The chain recombines TRBV6-1 with TRBJ1-2; 12 nucleotides match TRBD1. The CDR3 length is 17 residues. Germline V lookup: CDR1 MNHNS, CDR2 SASEGT. V gave up 6 bases and J gave up 6 bases; unmatched junction bases: 14. CDR3 region: CASRDLRDRGPGHGYTF. DNA for the CDR3: TGTGCCAGCAGGGATCTCCGGGACAGGGGGCCGGGCCATGGCTACACCTTC.

The rearrangement uses TRBV27 and TRBJ2-7; tentative D call: TRBD1 (6 bases). This CDR3 spans 13 amino acids. V shed 7 bases and J shed 2 bases, with 12 bases lying between them. Germline V gives CDR1 MNHEY, CDR2 SMNVEV (reference sequence). The CDR3 DNA follows: TGTGCCAGCAAGAGGCAGGGGCCCTACGAGCAGTACTTC. It codes for CASKRQGPYEQYF.

This clonotype was seen many times. The J gene is TRBJ2-5, the V gene TRBV18, with D perhaps matching TRBD2 (6 bases). From germline, CDR1 is KGHSH and CDR2 LQKENI. Trimming pared 1 base from V and 2 bases from J, leaving 11 bases between. This CDR3 is built from 15 residues. The CDR3: CASSPQPGGQETQYF. CDR3 in DNA: TGTGCCAGCTCACCACAGCCCGGGGGACAAGAGACCCAGTACTTC.

In this sample, this clonotype turned up a few times. The chain joins TRBV16 to TRBJ2-1; D is uncertain. The V gene lost 3 bases and the J gene lost 3 bases, with 6 bases spanning the gap. Germline values: CDR1 KGHSY, CDR2 FQNENV. CDR3 length: 13 residues. The CDR3 nucleotides read TGTGCCAGCAGCCAGGGCCTCTACAATGAGCAGTTCTTC. It specifies CASSQGLYNEQFF. The full variable domain, with the rest looked up from reference TRBV16 and TRBJ2-1, is GEEVAQTPKHLVRGEGQKAKLYCAPIKGHSYVFWYQQVLKNEFKFLISFQNENVFDETGMPKERFSAKCLPNSPCSLEIQATKLEDSAVYFCASSQGLYNEQFFGPGTRLTVL.

There are many counts of this clonotype. The V gene is TRBV5-1, the J gene TRBJ2-3; TRBD2 might be the D (5 bases). V dropped 2 bases and J dropped 0 bases, with 7 bases sitting between them. CDR1 is SGHRS and CDR2 is YFSETQ in the germline V gene. This CDR3 has 14 residues. This chain's CDR3 is CASSFGVSTDTQYF. The CDR3 DNA sequence: TGCGCCAGCAGCTTCGGGGTTAGCACAGATACGCAGTATTTT.

This sequence joins TRBV27 and TRBJ1-1; 11 bases match TRBD1. J lost 7 bases, V lost 5 bases, and 6 bases had no gene match. There are 14 residues in the CDR3. CDR1 is MNHEY, CDR2 SMNVEV, per germline (reference sequence). In DNA, the CDR3 is TGTGCCAGCAGTCTACGGACAGGGGGCTTTGAAGCTTTCTTT. Its translation is CASSLRTGGFEAFF.

Regarding this clonotype: One end of the junction does not line up with germline, which may come from a read error. The DNA of the CDR3 is TGTGCCAGCAGCTTACCAGAGCTACAAGAGGCCCAGTACTTC. As protein: CASSLPELQEAQYF. The chain employs TRBV7-9 and TRBJ2-5; the D is unclear. The CDR3 extends over 14 amino acids. In germline, CDR1 is SEHNR, CDR2 FQNEAQ (reference sequence). Full variable domain (missing parts from reference TRBV7-9 and TRBJ2-5): DTGVSQNPRHKITKRGQNVTFRCDPISEHNRLYWYRQTLGQGPEFLTYFQNEAQLEKSRLLSDRFSAERPKGSFSTLEIQRTEQGDSAMYLCASSLPELQEAQYFGPGTRLLVL.